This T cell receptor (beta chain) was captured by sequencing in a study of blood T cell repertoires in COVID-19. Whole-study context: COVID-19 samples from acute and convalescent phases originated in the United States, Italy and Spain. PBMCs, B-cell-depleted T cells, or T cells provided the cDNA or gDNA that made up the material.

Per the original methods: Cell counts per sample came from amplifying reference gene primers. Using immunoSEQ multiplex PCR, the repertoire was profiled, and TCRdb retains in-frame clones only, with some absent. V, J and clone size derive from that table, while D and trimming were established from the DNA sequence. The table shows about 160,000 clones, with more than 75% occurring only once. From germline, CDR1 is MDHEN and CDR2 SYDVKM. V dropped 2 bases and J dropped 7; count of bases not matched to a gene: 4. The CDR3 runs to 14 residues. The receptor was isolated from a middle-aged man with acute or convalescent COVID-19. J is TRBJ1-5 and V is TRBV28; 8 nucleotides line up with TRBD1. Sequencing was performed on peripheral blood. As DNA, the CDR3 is TGTGCCAGCAGTTTAACAGGGGGGTACCAGCCCCAGCATTTT. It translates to CASSLTGGYQPQHF.